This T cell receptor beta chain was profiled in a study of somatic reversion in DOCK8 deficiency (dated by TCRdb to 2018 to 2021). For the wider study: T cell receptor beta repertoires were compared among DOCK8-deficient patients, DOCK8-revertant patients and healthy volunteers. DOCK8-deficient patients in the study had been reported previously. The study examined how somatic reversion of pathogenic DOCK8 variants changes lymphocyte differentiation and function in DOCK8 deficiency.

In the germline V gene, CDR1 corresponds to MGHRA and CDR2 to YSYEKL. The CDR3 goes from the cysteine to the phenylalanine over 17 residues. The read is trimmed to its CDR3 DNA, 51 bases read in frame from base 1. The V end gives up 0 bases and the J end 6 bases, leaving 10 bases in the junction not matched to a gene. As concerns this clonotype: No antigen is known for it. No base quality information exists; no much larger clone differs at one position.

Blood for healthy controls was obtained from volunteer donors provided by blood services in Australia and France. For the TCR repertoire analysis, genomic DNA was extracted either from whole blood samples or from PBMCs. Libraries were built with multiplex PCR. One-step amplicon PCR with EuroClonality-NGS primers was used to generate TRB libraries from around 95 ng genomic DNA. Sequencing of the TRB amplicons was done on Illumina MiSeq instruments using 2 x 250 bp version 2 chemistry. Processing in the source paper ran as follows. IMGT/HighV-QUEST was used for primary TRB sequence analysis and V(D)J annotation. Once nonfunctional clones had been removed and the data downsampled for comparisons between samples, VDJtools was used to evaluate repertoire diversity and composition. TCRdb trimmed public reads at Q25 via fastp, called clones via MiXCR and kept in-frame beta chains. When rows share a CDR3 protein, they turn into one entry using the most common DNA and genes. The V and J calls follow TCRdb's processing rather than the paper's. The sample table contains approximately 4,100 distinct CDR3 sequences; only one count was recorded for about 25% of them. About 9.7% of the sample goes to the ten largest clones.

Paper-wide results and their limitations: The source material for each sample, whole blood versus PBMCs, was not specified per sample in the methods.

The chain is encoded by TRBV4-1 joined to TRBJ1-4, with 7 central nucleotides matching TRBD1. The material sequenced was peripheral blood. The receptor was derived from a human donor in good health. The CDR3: CASSQENRGGHYEKLFF. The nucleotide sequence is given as TGCGCCAGCAGCCAAGAGAACAGGGGCGGTCATTATGAAAAACTGTTTTTT.